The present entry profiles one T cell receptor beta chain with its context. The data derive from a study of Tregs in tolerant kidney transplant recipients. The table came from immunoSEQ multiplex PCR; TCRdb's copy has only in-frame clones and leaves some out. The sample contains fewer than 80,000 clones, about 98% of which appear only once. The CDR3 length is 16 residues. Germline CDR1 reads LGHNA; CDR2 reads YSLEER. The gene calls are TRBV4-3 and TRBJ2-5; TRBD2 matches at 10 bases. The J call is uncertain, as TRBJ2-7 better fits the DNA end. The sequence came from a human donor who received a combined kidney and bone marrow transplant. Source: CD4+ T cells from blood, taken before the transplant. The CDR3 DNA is TGCGCCAGCAGCCAAGATCTAGCGGGAGAGGTCTACGAGCAGTACTTC. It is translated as CASSQDLAGEVYEQYF.